Included here is one T cell receptor beta chain sequence, with context. Enrollment of patients from Seattle took place during active infection, with longitudinal follow-up. This sample is part of a study of blood T cell repertoires in COVID-19. CDR1 and CDR2 (germline): LGHDT, YNNKEL (reference sequence). The CDR3 runs 15 residues. The V gene lost 8 bases and the J gene lost 5 bases, with 20 bases spanning the gap. Per the authors' pipeline: Reference gene primer amplification in the assay estimated nucleated cell counts. Only in-frame clones appear in the TCRdb table, and some are missing; sequencing was by immunoSEQ multiplex PCR. The DNA was the basis for D and trimming; V, J and clone size are from that table. The table lists about 330,000 clones, about 87% of them singletons.

The sequenced material came from peripheral blood. The chain links TRBV3-1 (or the pseudogene TRBV3-2) to TRBJ2-3; tentative D call: TRBD2 (6 bases). This receptor was identified in a man younger than 40 with COVID-19, enrolled during active disease. CDR3 in amino acids: CASGLRRGGRDTQYF. The CDR3 DNA reads as TGTGCCAGCGGCCTTAGGAGAGGAGGGCGAGATACGCAGTATTTT.